Shown below are 18 T cell receptor beta chains from a single sample sequenced in a study of shared clonotypes between healthy human individuals. Method: immunoSEQ multiplex PCR; TCRdb's copy keeps in-frame clones and lacks some. The sample lists fewer than 1.4 million clones, about four fifths occurring once. Sequencing used memory CD4+ T cells from PBMCs. Subset specified: CD45RA-negative fraction. The receptors originated from a man in his late teens or twenties in good health. Some clones in this sample may be carry-over from other donors' samples.

The rearrangement links TRBV29-1 to TRBJ2-3; the D gene is possibly TRBD2 (5 bases). In germline, CDR1 is SQVTM, CDR2 ANQGSEA. This CDR3 region has 13 residues. Trimming pared 7 bases from V and 6 bases from J, leaving 17 bases between. The CDR3 region has the DNA TGCAGCGCCGGGGTTGCGTTAATGGATACGCAGTATTTT. Amino acids: CSAGVALMDTQYF.

This clone was seen once. The genes are TRBV4-3 and TRBJ2-3; D is possibly TRBD1 or TRBD2 (5 bases each). Between the trimmed V and J ends, which lost 4 bases and 3 bases, there was a span of 14 bases. The germline CDR1 and CDR2 sequences are LGHNA and YSLEER. The CDR3 has 15 residues. CDR3 nucleotide sequence: TGCGCCAGCAGCCTTTCTTGGGGCGGGACAGATACGCAGTATTTT. As protein: CASSLSWGGTDTQYF.

The CDR3 protein is CAIRQSGKEVSNYGYTF. The CDR3 DNA reads as TGTGCCATCAGACAGTCCGGGAAGGAGGTTTCTAACTATGGCTACACCTTC. The chain joins TRBV10-3 to TRBJ1-2; D not certain. V lost 6 bases to trimming and J lost 0 bases, with 20 bases between them. CDR1 and CDR2 from the germline V gene are ENHRY and SYGVKD. CDR3 length: 17 residues.

The chain is built from TRBV5-1 and TRBJ2-7; D is possibly TRBD1 (6 bases). V lost 4 bases to trimming and J lost 4 bases, with 15 bases between them. The CDR3 is made up of 14 amino acids. Germline CDR1 SGHRS, CDR2 YFSETQ. CDR3 in DNA: TGCGCCAGCAGCCAATCAACAGGGAAGTACGAGCAGTACTTC. Translation: CASSQSTGKYEQYF.

This clone appeared once. The CDR3, as DNA: TGTGCCAGCAGCTTAACCTGGAACAACACCGGGGAGCTGTTTTTT. It yields the protein CASSLTWNNTGELFF. The chain recombines TRBV7-9 with TRBJ2-2; D remains unclear. V lost 2 bases and J 2 bases, leaving 9 bases between the germline ends. The CDR3 totals 15 residues. Germline V lookup: CDR1 SEHNR, CDR2 FQNEAQ (reference sequence). The full variable domain, its missing parts supplied by reference TRBV7-9 and TRBJ2-2, is DTGVSQNPRHKITKRGQNVTFRCDPISEHNRLYWYRQTLGQGPEFLTYFQNEAQLEKSRLLSDRFSAERPKGSFSTLEIQRTEQGDSAMYLCASSLTWNNTGELFFGEGSRLTVL.

The rearrangement links TRBV2 to TRBJ2-7; 7 bases fit TRBD1. Losses at the gene ends were 8 bases for V and 3 bases for J; bases not matched to a gene: 7. The CDR3 has 13 amino acids. Looked up from germline, CDR1 is SNHLY and CDR2 is FYNNEI. The CDR3 DNA reads TGTGCCAGCGAGGCAGGGGGTTTCTACGAGCAGTACTTC. Amino acid sequence: CASEAGGFYEQYF.

Concerning this clone: This likely traces to a read error, being one base from a far larger clone. This sequence joins TRBV6-5 and TRBJ1-1; 7 bases are a match to TRBD1. J gave up 1 base and V 4 bases, and 0 bases lay outside the gene matches. The germline gives CDR1 MNHEY, CDR2 SVGAGI. The CDR3 runs 13 residues. The CDR3 spells CASSWTGNTEAFF. The CDR3 nucleotides read TGTGCCAGCAGTTGGACAGGGAACACTGAAGCTTTCTTT.

V usage is TRBV11-1 and J usage is TRBJ2-7; a weak D match, TRBD2 (6 bases). The CDR3 totals 14 residues. CDR1 is SGHAT and CDR2 is FQDESV in the germline V gene (reference sequence). The ends were cut back, 5 bases at V and 3 bases at J, with 14 bases in the middle. The CDR3 here is CASSHPGLIYEQYF. The CDR3 nucleotides read TGTGCCAGCAGCCATCCGGGACTTATCTACGAGCAGTACTTC.

V and J are TRBV7-2 and TRBJ1-5; D gene uncertain. CDR3 size: 14 residues. Germline lookup yields CDR1 SGHTA and CDR2 FQGNSA. Trimming cost V 3 bases and J 7 bases, with 13 bases left between them. CDR3 amino acids: CASSFGSPGQPQHF. DNA for the CDR3: TGTGCCAGCAGCTTCGGCTCCCCGGGCCAGCCCCAGCATTTT.

The chain has TRBV5-1 and TRBJ1-6, with 10 nucleotides matching TRBD1. The CDR3 runs 19 residues. V dropped 2 bases and J dropped 5; count of bases not matched to a gene: 13. CDR1 SGHRS and CDR2 YFSETQ come from the germline V gene. The CDR3 coding sequence is TGCGCCAGCAGCTTTGGGGACAATCCGGGACAGGGGAATAATTCACCCCTCCACTTT. This gives the protein CASSFGDNPGQGNNSPLHF.

The chain joins TRBV5-1 to TRBJ2-1; 8 bases agree with TRBD1. The length of the CDR3 is 14 residues. The ends lost 0 bases at V and 7 bases at J; junction bases unmatched: 3. Germline values: CDR1 SGHRS, CDR2 YFSETQ. In DNA, the CDR3 is TGCGCCAGCAGCTTGGGGACAGGGAGGAATGAGCAGTTCTTC. Translating gives CASSLGTGRNEQFF. Using reference TRBV5-1 and TRBJ2-1 for the parts outside the CDR3, the full variable domain is KAGVTQTPRYLIKTRGQQVTLSCSPISGHRSVSWYQQTPGQGLQFLFEYFSETQRNKGNFPGRFSGRQFSNSRSEMNVSTLELGDSALYLCASSLGTGRNEQFFGPGTRLTVL.

This clone has only a few counts. In DNA form, the CDR3 reads TGTGCCATCAGTGAGTCAGGGGCCGACACTGAAGCTTTCTTT. This sequence encodes CAISESGADTEAFF. The chain carries TRBV10-3 and TRBJ1-1; D possibly corresponds to TRBD1 (5 bases). V lost 0 bases and J lost 3, with 8 bases in between. The CDR3 sequence is 14 residues long. Germline CDR1 is ENHRY and CDR2 is SYGVKD.

This clone was seen once. The chain couples TRBV5-4 to TRBJ2-1, with 11 bases fitting TRBD2. The CDR3 loop spans 17 amino acids. The J segment lost 4 bases and the V segment lost 4 bases, leaving 10 bases of the junction unmatched. The germline gives CDR1 SGHNT, CDR2 YYREEE (reference sequence). The CDR3 nucleotides are TGTGCCAGCAGCCGATCCGGGACTAGCGGAGGTTACAATGAGCAGTTCTTC. It yields the protein CASSRSGTSGGYNEQFF.

The J gene is TRBJ2-7, the V gene TRBV27; TRBD1 aligns across 8 bases. After removal of 3 bases from V and 4 bases from J, the junction contained 11 bases not matched to a gene. The CDR3 consists of 16 residues. CDR1 is MNHEY and CDR2 is SMNVEV in the germline V gene (reference sequence). The CDR3 region has the DNA TGTGCCAGCAGTTTGGTTGTGGGCAGGGGGCCGTACGAGCAGTACTTC. Translating gives CASSLVVGRGPYEQYF.

The gene calls are TRBV6-6 and TRBJ1-3; 7 bases map to TRBD1. V gave up 7 bases and J gave up 0 bases; unmatched junction bases: 3. This CDR3 has 14 amino acids. CDR1 and CDR2 from the germline V gene are MNHNY and SVGAGI (reference sequence). The CDR3 DNA is TGTGCCAGCACGGACAGGATCTCTGGAAACACCATATATTTT. Translated: CASTDRISGNTIYF.

This chain joins TRBV7-2 and TRBJ2-1; D might be TRBD1 or TRBD2, each matching 5 bases. CDR1 and CDR2 (germline): SGHTA, FQGNSA. The length of the CDR3 is 15 residues. The V gene lost 6 bases and the J gene lost 1 base, with 13 bases spanning the gap. CDR3 bases: TGTGCCAGCAGAGGGGCGGGCCGATCCTACAATGAGCAGTTCTTC. Residues: CASRGAGRSYNEQFF.

This chain connects TRBV7-8 to TRBJ2-3; TRBD1 matches 7 bases. With V trimmed by 5 bases and J by 2 bases, 4 bases remained unmatched. The CDR3 has 14 residues. Looked up from germline, CDR1 is SGHVS and CDR2 is FQNEAQ. The CDR3 sequence: CASSPQGSTDTQYF. CDR3 nucleotides: TGTGCCAGCAGCCCACAGGGGTCCACAGATACGCAGTATTTT.

This sequence joins TRBV28 and TRBJ2-7; weak D call: TRBD1 (5 bases). The CDR3 sequence is 16 residues long. V lost 5 bases, J lost 5 bases, and 22 bases lay in between. Per the germline V gene, CDR1 is MDHEN and CDR2 is SYDVKM. The DNA for the CDR3 is TGTGCCAGCAGTCCATTCCAGGGCAGGGCTCCAAACGAGCAGTACTTC. This codes for CASSPFQGRAPNEQYF.